This TCR beta chain was recorded in a study of beta chain features in type 1 diabetes. Findings and limits, study-wide: People with Type 1 diabetes carried modestly yet significantly shorter TCRB CDR3s in all four CD4+ subsets.

Isolated RNA was reverse transcribed in full, so expressed TCRB transcripts were sequenced. The data were produced by immunoSEQ multiplex PCR, yet TCRdb's version contains in-frame clones alone and is incomplete. This table has hundreds of thousands of clones, approximately 9.7% appearing once. Trimming cost V 1 base and J 10 bases, with 14 bases left between them. This CDR3 is 15 amino acids long. Per germline, CDR1 SGHTA and CDR2 FQGNSA. On this clone: Its antigen is as yet unknown.

Sequencing used central memory CD4+ T cells from blood. V gene TRBV7-2 combines with J gene TRBJ1-6; tentatively, D is TRBD1 (6 bases). This clonotype originated in a man between 25 and 39 years old with type 1 diabetes. CDR3 region: CASSLVPGADSPLHF. DNA for the CDR3: TGTGCCAGCAGCTTAGTTCCGGGGGCGGACTCACCCCTCCACTTT.